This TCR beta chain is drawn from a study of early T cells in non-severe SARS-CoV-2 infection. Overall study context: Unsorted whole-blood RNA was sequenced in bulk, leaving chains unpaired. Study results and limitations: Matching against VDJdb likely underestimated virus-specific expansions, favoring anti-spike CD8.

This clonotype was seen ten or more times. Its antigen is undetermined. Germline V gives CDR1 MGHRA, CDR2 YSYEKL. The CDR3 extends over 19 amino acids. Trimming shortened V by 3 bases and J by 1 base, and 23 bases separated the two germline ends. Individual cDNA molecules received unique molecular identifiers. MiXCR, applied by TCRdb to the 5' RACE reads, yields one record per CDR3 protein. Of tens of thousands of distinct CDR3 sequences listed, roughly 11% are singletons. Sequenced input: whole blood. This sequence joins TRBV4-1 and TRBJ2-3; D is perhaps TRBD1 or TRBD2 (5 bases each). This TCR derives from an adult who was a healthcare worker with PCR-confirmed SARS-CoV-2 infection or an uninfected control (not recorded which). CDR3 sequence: CASSQRARGGLLGTDTQYF. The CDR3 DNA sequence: TGCGCCAGCAGCCAGAGGGCGAGGGGCGGGTTGTTGGGCACAGATACGCAGTATTTT.